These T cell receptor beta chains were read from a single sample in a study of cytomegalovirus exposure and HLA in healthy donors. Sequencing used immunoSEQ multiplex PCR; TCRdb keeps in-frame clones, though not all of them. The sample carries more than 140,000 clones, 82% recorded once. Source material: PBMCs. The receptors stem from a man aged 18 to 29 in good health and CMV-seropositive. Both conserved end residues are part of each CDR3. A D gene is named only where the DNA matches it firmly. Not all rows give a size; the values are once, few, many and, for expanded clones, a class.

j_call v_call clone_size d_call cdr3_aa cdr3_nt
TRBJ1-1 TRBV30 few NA CAWSVAGDTEAFF TGTGCCTGGAGTGTCGCAGGGGATACTGAAGCTTTCTTT
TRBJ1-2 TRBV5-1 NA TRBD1 CASSLGDRSAYGYTF TGCGCCAGCAGCTTGGGGGACAGATCAGCTTATGGCTACACCTTC
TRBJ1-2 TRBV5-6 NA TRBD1 CASSGRTGANYGYTF TGTGCCAGCAGCGGTCGGACAGGAGCTAACTATGGCTACACCTTC
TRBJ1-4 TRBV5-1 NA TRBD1 CASSLQGTVNEKLFF TGCGCCAGCAGCCTTCAGGGGACAGTAAATGAAAAACTGTTTTTT
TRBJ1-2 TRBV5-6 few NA CASTLEVRVDGYTF TGTGCCAGCACCCTGGAGGTCCGGGTGGATGGCTACACCTTC
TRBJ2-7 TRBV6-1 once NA CASSELTGSYF TGTGCCAGCAGTGAACTCACAGGGTCGTACTTC
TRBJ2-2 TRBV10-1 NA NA CASSDRNTGELFF TGCGCCAGCAGTGATAGAAACACCGGGGAGCTGTTTTTT
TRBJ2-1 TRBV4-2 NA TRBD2 CASSQEPSGSSYNEQFF TGTGCCAGCAGCCAAGAACCTAGCGGGAGCTCCTACAATGAGCAGTTCTTC
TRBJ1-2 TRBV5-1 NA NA CASSLEWRGGYGYTF TGCGCCAGCAGCTTGGAATGGCGGGGGGGCTATGGCTACACCTTC
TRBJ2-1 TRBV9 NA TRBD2 CASSAGLAGGPSVFF TGTGCCAGCAGCGCGGGACTAGCGGGAGGGCCAAGTGTGTTCTTC
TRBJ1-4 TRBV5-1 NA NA CASSFFSRATNEKLFF TGCGCCAGCAGCTTTTTTAGTCGTGCAACTAATGAAAAACTGTTTTTT
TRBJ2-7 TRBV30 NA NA CAWSGWPRYEQYF TGTGCTTGGAGTGGGTGGCCCCGCTACGAGCAGTACTTC
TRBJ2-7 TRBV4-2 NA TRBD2 CASSQGWGLAGGSLFVEQYF TGTGCCAGCAGCCAAGGATGGGGACTAGCGGGAGGAAGCCTGTTCGTCGAGCAGTACTTC
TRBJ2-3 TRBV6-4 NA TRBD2 CASSDSAGVSDTQYF TGTGCCAGCAGTGACTCAGCGGGAGTTTCAGATACGCAGTATTTT
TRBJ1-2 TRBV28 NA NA CASIPGMGADGYTF TGTGCCAGCATCCCTGGGATGGGGGCCGATGGCTACACCTTC
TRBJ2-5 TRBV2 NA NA CASGRRGMETQYF TGTGCCAGCGGGCGTAGGGGTATGGAGACCCAGTACTTC
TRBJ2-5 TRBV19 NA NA CASSILRGRGSEETQYF TGTGCCAGTAGTATACTAAGGGGTAGGGGTTCCGAAGAGACCCAGTACTTC
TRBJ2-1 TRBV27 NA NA CASSWGGPYNEQFF TGTGCCAGCAGTTGGGGGGGCCCCTACAATGAGCAGTTCTTC
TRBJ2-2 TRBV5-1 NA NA CASSLEGGGELFF TGCGCCAGCAGCTTGGAAGGCGGAGGGGAGCTGTTTTTT
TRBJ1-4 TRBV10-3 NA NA CAISESLGQGREKLFF TGTGCCATCAGTGAGTCGCTGGGGCAAGGCCGTGAAAAACTGTTTTTT
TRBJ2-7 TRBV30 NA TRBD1 CACSRDRGVYEQYF TGTGCCTGCTCACGGGACAGGGGGGTCTACGAGCAGTACTTC
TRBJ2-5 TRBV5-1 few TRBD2 CASSLEPGLAGGGDF TGCGCCAGCAGCCTTGAACCGGGACTAGCGGGGGGAGGAGACTTC
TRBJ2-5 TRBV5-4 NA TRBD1 CASSLGGTAIKETQYF TGTGCCAGCAGCTTGGGGGGGACAGCAATTAAAGAGACCCAGTACTTC
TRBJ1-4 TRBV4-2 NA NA CASSQPKGGGESEKLFF TGTGCCAGCAGCCAACCAAAAGGGGGGGGTGAGAGTGAAAAACTGTTTTTT